These 27 T cell receptor beta chains were sequenced from one sample in a study of blood T cell repertoires in COVID-19. The table came from immunoSEQ multiplex PCR; TCRdb's copy has only in-frame clones and leaves some out. The sample records some 390,000 clones, 70% to 90% being singletons. The sample was peripheral blood. These receptor sequences come from a woman aged 35 to 49 with COVID-19, enrolled during active disease.

V usage is TRBV30 and J usage is TRBJ1-5; D is uncertain. V was cut by 1 base and J by 0 bases, with 7 bases left in between. The germline V gene encodes CDR1 GTSNPN and CDR2 SVGIG (reference sequence). The CDR3 has 14 residues. The CDR3 DNA is TGTGCCTGGAGTGCTCTTAGTAGCAATCAGCCCCAGCATTTT. The encoded protein is CAWSALSSNQPQHF.

The CDR3 is CASSYAPLVGGYTF. The CDR3 DNA reads TGTGCCAGCAGTTATGCTCCTCTTGTCGGTGGCTACACCTTC. The V and J genes are TRBV6-5 and TRBJ1-2; D remains ambiguous. This CDR3 is built from 14 residues. In germline, CDR1 is MNHEY, CDR2 SVGAGI. The germline V and J ends were trimmed by 3 bases and 7 bases, with 15 bases remaining between them.

The chain combines TRBV30 with TRBJ2-6; tentatively, D is TRBD2 (5 bases). Trimming left V 1 base short and J 4 bases short, with 11 bases between. CDR3 length equals 15 residues. Germline loops: CDR1 GTSNPN, CDR2 SVGIG (reference sequence). CDR3 region: CAWSAGVLGANVLTF. The CDR3 DNA is TGTGCCTGGAGTGCCGGGGTCCTCGGGGCCAACGTCCTGACTTTC.

V is TRBV6-6 and J is TRBJ2-7; 7 positions agree with TRBD1. Germline assignment: CDR1 MNHNY and CDR2 SVGAGI (reference sequence). Trimming removed 5 bases from V and 3 bases from J; junction bases left unmatched: 4. The CDR3 has 13 residues. CDR3: CASSIQGYYEQYF. For the CDR3, the DNA is TGTGCCAGCAGTATACAGGGGTACTACGAGCAGTACTTC.

V gene TRBV28 combines with J gene TRBJ2-2; D is uncertain. Germline CDR1 reads MDHEN; CDR2 reads SYDVKM. The CDR3 length is 13 residues. V dropped 4 bases and J dropped 0 bases, with 3 bases sitting between them. The CDR3 region has the DNA TGTGCCAGCAGTTCCGCGAACACCGGGGAGCTGTTTTTT. Translating gives CASSSANTGELFF. The entire variable domain, with the rest obtained from reference TRBV28 and TRBJ2-2, is as follows: DVKVTQSSRYLVKRTGEKVFLECVQDMDHENMFWYRQDPGLGLRLIYFSYDVKMKEKGDIPEGYSVSREKKERFSLILESASTNQTSMYLCASSSANTGELFFGEGSRLTVL.

The chain employs TRBV30 and TRBJ1-6; D not resolved. The germline gives CDR1 GTSNPN, CDR2 SVGIG (reference sequence). The CDR3 runs 12 residues. V gave up 8 bases and J gave up 7 bases, with 12 bases separating them. The CDR3 DNA sequence: TGTGCCGGCCGAGGTGGAAATTCACCCCTCCACTTT. Protein sequence: CAGRGGNSPLHF.

The V call is TRBV30, the J call TRBJ1-2; D is uncertain. Trimming left V 3 bases short and J 4 bases short, with 9 bases between. CDR1 and CDR2 (germline): GTSNPN, SVGIG (reference sequence). The CDR3 extends over 12 amino acids. CDR3: CAWREGTYGYTF. The CDR3 DNA reads TGTGCCTGGAGGGAGGGAACCTATGGCTACACCTTC.

The genes are TRBV6-2 or TRBV6-3 and TRBJ1-2; no clear D gene. Trimming stripped 4 bases from V and 3 bases from J, with 9 bases between. Germline V gives CDR1 MNHEY, CDR2 SVGEGT. The CDR3 is 13 amino acids. The CDR3 sequence is CASSFRGDYGYTF. CDR3 coding DNA: TGTGCCAGCAGTTTTCGGGGTGACTATGGCTACACCTTC.

CDR3 region: CASSQDLGRGREQFF. The CDR3 coding sequence is TGTGCCAGCAGCCAAGATCTTGGCAGGGGGCGTGAGCAGTTCTTC. The rearrangement joins TRBV3-1 (or the pseudogene TRBV3-2) to TRBJ2-1; 8 bases map to TRBD1. CDR3 length: 15 amino acids. Germline loops: CDR1 LGHDT, CDR2 YNNKEL (reference sequence). After removal of 0 bases from V and 9 bases from J, the junction contained 7 bases not matched to a gene.

V usage is TRBV30 and J usage is TRBJ1-2; 7 nucleotides line up with TRBD1. J was trimmed by 12 bases and V by 0 bases; bases with no gene match: 13. The germline V gene encodes CDR1 GTSNPN and CDR2 SVGIG (reference sequence). CDR3 size: 14 residues. CDR3 in amino acids: CAWSVQGTVGGNTF. CDR3 sequence (DNA): TGTGCCTGGAGTGTACAGGGGACAGTCGGGGGAAACACCTTC.

The rearrangement joins TRBV19 to TRBJ1-4, with a tentative D call TRBD1 (5 bases). This CDR3 has 13 amino acids. V dropped 6 bases and J dropped 5 bases, with 10 bases sitting between them. Germline lookup yields CDR1 LNHDA and CDR2 SQIVND (reference sequence). CDR3 sequence: CASRAGRNEKLFF. CDR3 bases: TGTGCCAGTAGGGCAGGGCGGAATGAAAAACTGTTTTTT.

This clone occurred once. V and J are TRBV7-2 and TRBJ2-1, with TRBD1 matching over 7 bases. CDR1 is SGHTA and CDR2 is FQGNSA in the germline V gene. V shed 5 bases, J shed 15 bases, and the junction held 10 bases outside the gene matches. This CDR3 spans 12 amino acids. CDR3 DNA: TGTGCCAGCAGCCCCCAGGTCCCAGGGGGGTTCTTC. Encoded protein: CASSPQVPGGFF.

The rearrangement links TRBV5-1 to TRBJ2-5, with TRBD2 matching over 8 bases. This CDR3 has 15 amino acids. From germline, CDR1 is SGHRS and CDR2 YFSETQ. Losses at the gene ends were 9 bases for V and 5 bases for J; bases not matched to a gene: 15. The CDR3: CATNPRAGEGETQYF. The CDR3 DNA is TGCGCCACCAACCCCCGAGCGGGAGAAGGGGAGACCCAGTACTTC. Full variable domain (missing parts from reference TRBV5-1 and TRBJ2-5): KAGVTQTPRYLIKTRGQQVTLSCSPISGHRSVSWYQQTPGQGLQFLFEYFSETQRNKGNFPGRFSGRQFSNSRSEMNVSTLELGDSALYLCATNPRAGEGETQYFGPGTRLLVL.

This chain links TRBV9 with TRBJ2-1; tentative D call: TRBD1 (7 bases). In germline, CDR1 is SGDLS, CDR2 YYNGEE. The CDR3 consists of 17 residues. Trimming cost V 0 bases and J 7 bases, with 20 bases left between them. The chain's CDR3 is CASSVVMGQGGQNEQFF. As DNA, the CDR3 is TGTGCCAGCAGCGTAGTGATGGGGCAGGGGGGTCAGAATGAGCAGTTCTTC.

The V call is TRBV10-2, the J call TRBJ1-1; the D gene is possibly TRBD1 (5 bases). Germline CDR1 is WSHSY and CDR2 is SAAADI. This CDR3 contains 15 residues. V lost 4 bases, J lost 5 bases, and 17 bases lay in between. CDR3 in amino acids: CASSGRRAEGTEAFF. The CDR3 nucleotides read TGCGCCAGCAGTGGCCGCAGGGCGGAAGGAACTGAAGCTTTCTTT.

The chain couples TRBV28 to TRBJ1-2; 9 bases are shared with TRBD1. J was trimmed by 4 bases and V by 8 bases; bases with no gene match: 11. Per the germline V gene, CDR1 is MDHEN and CDR2 is SYDVKM. The CDR3 is made up of 15 amino acids. The CDR3 reads CASAFPGQGFYGYTF. The CDR3 DNA sequence: TGTGCCAGCGCCTTCCCCGGACAGGGGTTCTATGGCTACACCTTC.

Here the CDR3 reads CASSGRGRSIQGYTF. The CDR3 coding sequence is TGTGCCAGCAGTGGGCGCGGGAGGTCTATTCAGGGCTACACCTTC. V and J are TRBV2 and TRBJ1-2, with unresolved D. Trimming pared 4 bases from V and 8 bases from J, leaving 20 bases between. The CDR3 totals 15 residues. Germline assignment: CDR1 SNHLY and CDR2 FYNNEI.

The chain has TRBV19 and TRBJ2-7, with D tentatively TRBD2 (5 bases). The CDR3 has 13 residues. The germline V and J ends were trimmed by 8 bases and 4 bases, with 15 bases remaining between them. CDR1 LNHDA and CDR2 SQIVND come from the germline V gene (reference sequence). This CDR3 is CASAPGVGYEQYF. The DNA of the CDR3 is TGTGCCAGTGCCCCCGGGGTTGGGTACGAGCAGTACTTC.

The rearrangement joins TRBV5-4 to TRBJ1-1; TRBD1 matches at 10 bases. This CDR3 has 14 residues. Germline loops: CDR1 SGHNT, CDR2 YYREEE (reference sequence). V lost 1 base and J lost 8; bases outside the gene matches: 5. The CDR3 reads CASSLMDRGGEAFF. DNA of the CDR3: TGTGCCAGCAGCTTGATGGACAGGGGGGGCGAAGCTTTCTTT. The entire variable domain, with the rest obtained from reference TRBV5-4 and TRBJ1-1, is as follows: ETGVTQSPTHLIKTRGQQVTLRCSSQSGHNTVSWYQQALGQGPQFIFQYYREEENGRGNFPPRFSGLQFPNYSSELNVNALELDDSALYLCASSLMDRGGEAFFGQGTRLTVV.

This clone was counted a few times. V is TRBV6-2 or TRBV6-3 and J is TRBJ1-5; D gene ambiguous. CDR3 length: 15 residues. CDR1 MNHEY and CDR2 SVGEGT come from the germline V gene. Trimming pared 6 bases from V and 0 bases from J, leaving 12 bases between. The CDR3 loop is CASSPTAGSNQPQHF. The CDR3 nucleotides are TGTGCCAGCAGCCCTACAGCCGGTAGCAATCAGCCCCAGCATTTT.

The chain uses TRBV7-9 and TRBJ1-5, with D tentatively TRBD1 (5 bases). Per the germline V gene, CDR1 is SEHNR and CDR2 is FQNEAQ (reference sequence). V was shortened by 5 bases and J by 1 base, with 12 bases between the two germline ends. The CDR3 extends over 15 amino acids. Here the CDR3 reads CASSQGLGSNQPQHF. CDR3 DNA: TGTGCCAGCAGCCAGGGACTAGGGAGCAATCAGCCCCAGCATTTT.

The chain uses TRBV30 and TRBJ1-3; 7 positions agree with TRBD1. Germline lookup yields CDR1 GTSNPN and CDR2 SVGIG (reference sequence). The CDR3 has 14 amino acids. V trimming: 8 bases; J trimming: 8 bases; junction bases outside the gene matches: 15. CDR3 DNA: TGTGCCGGTGCCCCCGGGACAGTCGGACACACCATATATTTT. This sequence encodes CAGAPGTVGHTIYF.

The chain uses TRBV5-1 and TRBJ2-2; D is possibly TRBD2 (5 bases). The CDR3 contains 14 residues. Trimming cost V 6 bases and J 7 bases, with 16 bases left between them. CDR1 SGHRS and CDR2 YFSETQ come from the germline V gene. The CDR3 reads CASKMEDVSGELFF. The CDR3 region has the DNA TGCGCCAGCAAAATGGAGGACGTGAGCGGGGAGCTGTTTTTT.

The V and J genes are TRBV6-5 and TRBJ2-1, with 10 bases matching TRBD2. J gave up 10 bases and V 4 bases, and 13 bases lay outside the gene matches. The length of the CDR3 is 16 residues. The germline gives CDR1 MNHEY, CDR2 SVGAGI. CDR3 region: CASSFLSGRDPLEQFF. The DNA for the CDR3 is TGTGCCAGCAGTTTCCTAAGCGGGAGGGACCCCCTGGAGCAGTTCTTC.

V gene TRBV19 combines with J gene TRBJ1-5, with 10 nucleotides matching TRBD1. Germline V gene data show CDR1 as LNHDA and CDR2 as SQIVND (reference sequence). V shed 8 bases, J shed 6 bases, and the junction held 7 bases outside the gene matches. The CDR3 covers 14 residues. Written as DNA, the CDR3 is TGTGCCAGTGGGGGACAGGGGATAATTCAGCCCCAGCATTTT. As protein: CASGGQGIIQPQHF.

This clone occurred many times. V usage is TRBV6-4 and J usage is TRBJ2-2, with 12 bases lining up with TRBD2. Germline loops: CDR1 MRHNA, CDR2 SNTAGT. Unmatched junction bases numbered 7, after V lost 5 bases and J lost 3 bases. This CDR3 spans 17 amino acids. CDR3: CASSPGTSGSDTGELFF. In nucleotides, the CDR3 is TGTGCCAGCAGTCCAGGGACTAGCGGGTCTGACACCGGGGAGCTGTTTTTT.

The chain joins TRBV5-1 to TRBJ2-1; 9 nucleotides line up with TRBD2. The CDR3 runs to 14 residues. Germline V gene sequence: CDR1 SGHRS, CDR2 YFSETQ. Losses at the gene ends were 1 base for V and 7 bases for J; bases not matched to a gene: 3. The CDR3 sequence is CASSLYLAGNEQFF. The CDR3 nucleotides read TGCGCCAGCAGCTTGTACCTAGCGGGGAATGAGCAGTTCTTC.